The T cell receptor beta chain described here comes from a study of T cell responses to AZD1222 COVID-19 vaccine (dated by TCRdb to the early 2020s). Background for the entire study: AZD1222 recipients with second doses at about 4 weeks or about 12 weeks were pooled, because spike-specific TCR depth and breadth did not differ between schedules. TCR sequencing covered over 230 trial participants: 200 to 220 given two doses of AZD1222 and 26 given two doses of MenACWY control vaccine. Enrollment into the trials was organized by age into subgroups of 18-55, 56-69 and 70-plus years, and those subgroups contained about 150, 27 and 61 TCR-sequenced participants, respectively.

The time point label, as the study defines it: baseline before first vaccination. The vaccinee samples were drawn from two UK trials, COV001 and COV002, one of which was a single-blind randomized controlled phase 2/3 trial testing AZD1222 (ChAdOx1 nCoV-19) in healthy adults. For TCRbeta chain sequencing, PBMC samples from trial participants were taken at day 0 and at day 28 after the second dose. Inclusive of the bounding cysteine and phenylalanine, the CDR3 is 13 residues long. This entry keeps only the CDR3 DNA: 39 bases, framed from base 1. Trimming takes 5 bases from V and 3 bases from J, and the germline ends sit 10 bases apart. The germline V gene gives CDR1 as MNHEY and CDR2 as SVGEGT. The CDR3 regions of human TCRbeta chains were analyzed by immunosequencing. Under the source paper's analysis protocol: Repertoire TCRs were matched against a reference library of SARS-CoV-2-specific TCRs generated with the MIRA antigen-specificity platform. Breadth was defined as the fraction of unique TCRs that were SARS-CoV-2-associated, and depth was defined as the fraction of total T cells that were SARS-CoV-2-associated. Using the MIRA data, every spike-specific TCR was mapped to the spike region that the TCR reacted to and assigned to either a CD4 or a CD8 class. Log10-transformed breadth and depth values were compared by one-way ANOVA with Sidak's multiple comparisons tests. Here the immuneACCESS table is served through TCRdb, limited to in-frame sequences with V and J called. Missing clones are a known gap in these copies; in checked studies unresolved V genes cover under half, and the rest lacks a known reason. V and J calls and clone size are given by that table; D and trimming were obtained from the DNA. This sample is represented by fewer than 110,000 clones; about 90% of them were singletons. The top ten clones comprise about 20% of the sample.

General study outcomes and caveats: The 56-69-year group was small, and its depth increase did not reach significance, likely because of low power. Because no samples from the day 14 peak response were available, repertoires could be characterized only after the peak T cell response. Nearly half of unique spike-specific TCRs reportedly recognized epitopes outside regions mutated in the B.1.351 and B.1.1.7 variants. Participants were mostly white British, with more females than males. The authors suggested clonal diversity may have been underestimated. Only five to seven AZD1222 recipients were SARS-CoV-2 seropositive at baseline, limiting conclusions about previously exposed vaccinees. After two AZD1222 doses, both the breadth and the depth of spike-specific TCRs were significantly higher than at day 0 and than in MenACWY recipients. The vaccine-associated CD4 TCRs covered the entire spike protein, and the dominant responses fell in regions 160-218 and 743-854.

As concerns this clone: There is no known antigen for this receptor. No quality values exist for individual bases; no much larger clone is one base distant.

The chain uses TRBV6-2 or TRBV6-3 and TRBJ1-2, with TRBD1 perhaps the D gene, on 5 matching bases. The sample was peripheral blood, taken on day 0 of AZD1222 vaccination. This receptor was taken from an adult in good health. At the DNA level, the sequence is TGTGCCAGCAGTCTATCGGGGGACTATGGCTACACCTTC. The translation is CASSLSGDYGYTF.